The 27 T cell receptor beta chains presented below share a single source sample, sequenced in a study of cytomegalovirus exposure and HLA in healthy donors. Primers for the PCR totalled 60 Vbeta and 13 Jbeta. TCRdb's copy holds only in-frame clones and misses some; the assay was immunoSEQ multiplex PCR. The sample lists over 150,000 clones, 65% to 80% seen once, with approximately 3% in the top ten. The sequenced material came from PBMCs. The receptor source for this set is a woman between 45 and 60 years old in good health and CMV-seropositive.

J is TRBJ1-5 and V is TRBV10-3; D not certain. CDR1 and CDR2 (germline): ENHRY, SYGVKD. V lost 0 bases, J lost 0 bases, and 9 bases lay in between. The CDR3 extends over 16 amino acids. The CDR3 nucleotides read TGTGCCATCAGTGAGTCGAAAGAGAATAGCAATCAGCCCCAGCATTTT. The encoded protein is CAISESKENSNQPQHF.

The chain couples TRBV9 to TRBJ2-4; D is undetermined. This CDR3 has 16 residues. CDR1 is SGDLS and CDR2 is YYNGEE in the germline V gene. The V end lost 7 bases, the J end lost 0 bases, and 17 bases lay between the germline ends. The CDR3 region is CASSLGGQTAKNIQYF. In DNA, the CDR3 is TGTGCCAGCTCCCTAGGCGGCCAGACAGCCAAAAACATTCAGTACTTC.

Note on this clone: It is likely a read error, because the conserved phenylalanine at the end of the CDR3 is missing. The rearrangement links TRBV2 to TRBJ2-2; the D gene is possibly TRBD2 (5 bases). Trimming pared 8 bases from V and 1 base from J, leaving 11 bases between. The V gene's germline CDR1 is SNHLY and CDR2 FYNNEI. This CDR3 has 14 amino acids. CDR3 sequence reads: CASLGGLNTGELFL. CDR3 in DNA: TGTGCCAGCCTTGGAGGATTGAACACCGGGGAGCTGTTTCTT.

The rearrangement uses TRBV5-6 and TRBJ2-3; 7 positions match TRBD1. The germline gives CDR1 SGHDT, CDR2 YYEEEE. The CDR3 is made up of 15 amino acids. V shed 1 base and J 3 bases; nucleotides not matched to a gene: 5. CDR3 sequence (DNA): TGTGCCAGCAGCTTGCCAGGGGGACCGACAGATACGCAGTATTTT. The encoded protein is CASSLPGGPTDTQYF.

About this clone itself: At one boundary the junction diverges from the germline segment, which might be a read error. J is TRBJ2-1 and V is TRBV5-4; TRBD1 aligns across 10 bases. CDR3 length: 15 amino acids. Germline V gives CDR1 SGHNT, CDR2 YYREEE (reference sequence). DNA of the CDR3: TGTGCCAGCAGCTTGGGACAGGGGGCCTATAATGAGCAGTTCTTC. This sequence encodes CASSLGQGAYNEQFF.

This clone was recorded once. This rearrangement joins TRBV10-3 to TRBJ1-2; tentatively, D is TRBD1 (6 bases). V gave up 0 bases and J gave up 6 bases, with 8 bases separating them. Germline V gene data show CDR1 as ENHRY and CDR2 as SYGVKD. This CDR3 is built from 13 residues. CDR3 sequence: CAISESGADGYTF. The CDR3 DNA is TGTGCCATCAGTGAGTCGGGGGCGGATGGCTACACCTTC.

V is TRBV9 and J is TRBJ2-7, with D perhaps TRBD1 (6 bases). This CDR3 spans 13 amino acids. Trimming shortened V by 10 bases and J by 4 bases, and 18 bases separated the two germline ends. Germline V gene sequence: CDR1 SGDLS, CDR2 YYNGEE. For the CDR3, the DNA is TGTGCCTCCGGTACAGGGCTAGGGTACGAGCAGTACTTC. Its translation is CASGTGLGYEQYF. Combining the CDR3 with reference TRBV9 and TRBJ2-7 gives the whole variable domain DSGVTQTPKHLITATGQRVTLRCSPRSGDLSVYWYQQSLDQGLQFLIQYYNGEERAKGNILERFSAQQFPDLHSELNLSSLELGDSALYFCASGTGLGYEQYFGPGTRLTVT.

The chain uses TRBV2 and TRBJ2-7, with D tentatively TRBD1 (6 bases). CDR3 length: 15 residues. Germline V lookup: CDR1 SNHLY, CDR2 FYNNEI. V was clipped by 6 bases and J by 2 bases, with 17 bases between them. CDR3 sequence: CASRLQGPSPYEQYF. In DNA, the CDR3 is TGTGCCAGCAGACTACAGGGTCCGTCCCCCTACGAGCAGTACTTC. The variable domain in full, with the rest retrieved from reference TRBV2 and TRBJ2-7, is EPEVTQTPSHQVTQMGQEVILRCVPISNHLYFYWYRQILGQKVEFLVSFYNNEISEKSEIFDDQFSVERPDGSNFTLKIRSTKLEDSAMYFCASRLQGPSPYEQYFGPGTRLTVT.

This clone was picked up one time. The rearrangement joins TRBV6-1 to TRBJ1-2, with unresolved D. This CDR3 comprises 14 residues. Trimming took 10 bases from V and 4 from J, leaving 19 bases between them. Germline assignment: CDR1 MNHNS and CDR2 SASEGT. CDR3 in DNA: TGTGCCATCAAGAGGAGCGGGGAAGGCTATGGCTACACCTTC. Amino acid sequence: CAIKRSGEGYGYTF.

The genes are TRBV29-1 and TRBJ1-1; D gene uncertain. The CDR3 is 12 residues long. Trimming took off 7 bases at V and 0 bases at J, with 9 bases between the two ends. The germline gives CDR1 SQVTM, CDR2 ANQGSEA. This CDR3 reads CSAGRLNTEAFF. For the CDR3, the DNA is TGCAGCGCCGGCAGGCTGAACACTGAAGCTTTCTTT.

The V and J genes are TRBV6-1 and TRBJ1-3; TRBD1 matches at 7 bases. Per the germline V gene, CDR1 is MNHNS and CDR2 is SASEGT. CDR3 length: 15 amino acids. V lost 3 bases, J lost 0 bases, and 2 bases stayed unmatched. The CDR3 sequence is CASSEGTVSGNTIYF. CDR3 coding DNA: TGTGCCAGCAGTGAGGGGACAGTCTCTGGAAACACCATATATTTT.

This clone was counted only a few times. The chain combines TRBV6-5 with TRBJ1-1; D call uncertain. The V gene lost 7 bases and the J gene lost 4 bases, with 13 bases spanning the gap. The CDR3 totals 13 residues. Germline CDR1 reads MNHEY; CDR2 reads SVGAGI. The CDR3 nucleotides read TGTGCCAGCATCTATCTAGGAGGCACTGAAGCTTTCTTT. This encodes CASIYLGGTEAFF.

The sample holds a few counts of this clone. The V gene is TRBV7-9, the J gene TRBJ1-3; D perhaps matches TRBD1 (5 bases). V was shortened by 4 bases and J by 4 bases, with 8 bases between the two germline ends. The CDR3 sequence is 13 residues long. Looked up from germline, CDR1 is SEHNR and CDR2 is FQNEAQ (reference sequence). CDR3 sequence reads: CASSSWGGNTIYF. CDR3 DNA sequence: TGTGCCAGCAGCTCCTGGGGCGGAAACACCATATATTTT.

This chain links TRBV4-2 with TRBJ2-1; 13 bases agree with TRBD2. The CDR3 totals 16 residues. Germline V gives CDR1 LGHNA, CDR2 YNFKEQ. V lost 3 bases to trimming and J lost 4 bases; unmatched junction nucleotides: 3. The CDR3 is CASSQGLAGKYNEQFF. CDR3 DNA: TGTGCCAGCAGCCAGGGACTAGCGGGGAAATACAATGAGCAGTTCTTC.

The chain carries TRBV6-6 and TRBJ1-6; a weak D match, TRBD1 (5 bases). Germline V lookup: CDR1 MNHNY, CDR2 SVGAGI (reference sequence). V lost 5 bases and J lost 8, with 16 bases in between. This CDR3 contains 15 residues. The CDR3 nucleotides read TGTGCCAGCAGTACAGGATGGACACAAGATTCACCCCTCCACTTT. It encodes CASSTGWTQDSPLHF.

The chain is built from TRBV4-1 and TRBJ1-2; perhaps TRBD1 as D (6 bases). Deletions cut 1 base from V and 6 bases from J, with 9 bases between. The CDR3 covers 13 residues. Looked up from germline, CDR1 is MGHRA and CDR2 is YSYEKL. Here the CDR3 reads CASSQGNRDGYTF. In nucleotides, the CDR3 is TGCGCCAGCAGCCAAGGGAACAGGGATGGCTACACCTTC.

The chain joins TRBV5-1 to TRBJ1-5; 11 bases line up with TRBD1. The length of the CDR3 is 14 residues. The ends lost 3 bases at V and 6 bases at J; junction bases unmatched: 2. CDR1 SGHRS and CDR2 YFSETQ come from the germline V gene. For the CDR3, the DNA is TGCGCCAGCAGCTGGGGACAGGGGGGTCAGCCCCAGCATTTT. It yields the protein CASSWGQGGQPQHF. The whole variable domain, remainder taken from reference TRBV5-1 and TRBJ1-5, is KAGVTQTPRYLIKTRGQQVTLSCSPISGHRSVSWYQQTPGQGLQFLFEYFSETQRNKGNFPGRFSGRQFSNSRSEMNVSTLELGDSALYLCASSWGQGGQPQHFGDGTRLSIL.

The CDR3 spells CASSRGGGASYEQYF. The CDR3 coding sequence is TGTGCCAGCAGTCGGGGAGGGGGGGCTTCCTACGAGCAGTACTTC. The rearrangement joins TRBV6-5 to TRBJ2-7; D is perhaps TRBD2 (7 bases). Germline V gene lookup returns CDR1 MNHEY and CDR2 SVGAGI. This CDR3 is 15 amino acids long. Between the trimmed V and J ends, which lost 5 bases and 1 base, there was a span of 15 bases.

The chain uses TRBV2 and TRBJ1-1; D is perhaps TRBD1 (5 bases). Trimming removed 4 bases at V and 9 bases at J, with 21 bases between. This CDR3 is built from 15 residues. Looked up from germline, CDR1 is SNHLY and CDR2 is FYNNEI. This CDR3 reads CASSGSGTPSEKAFF. Here the CDR3 DNA reads TGTGCCAGCAGTGGGAGCGGGACTCCTTCCGAGAAAGCTTTCTTT.

The table lists this clone with a count of one. The V call is TRBV4-1, the J call TRBJ2-5; a possible D gene is TRBD2 (5 bases). V was shortened by 4 bases and J by 9 bases, with 15 bases between the two germline ends. CDR3 size: 13 residues. CDR1 MGHRA and CDR2 YSYEKL come from the germline V gene. CDR3 residues: CASSLERFRSQYF. Here the CDR3 DNA reads TGCGCCAGCAGCCTAGAGCGGTTTCGCTCCCAGTACTTC.

This clone has only a few counts. The chain couples TRBV6-5 to TRBJ2-7, with unresolved D. Germline values: CDR1 MNHEY, CDR2 SVGAGI. The CDR3 runs to 13 residues. Trimming pared 2 bases from V and 5 bases from J, leaving 10 bases between. Here the CDR3 DNA reads TGTGCCAGCAGTTACCTTAACTACGACGAGCAGTACTTC. Protein product: CASSYLNYDEQYF.

The chain has TRBV18 and TRBJ1-6; D perhaps matches TRBD1 (5 bases). The germline CDR1 and CDR2 sequences are KGHSH and LQKENI. V lost 6 bases to trimming and J lost 8 bases, with 17 bases between them. The CDR3 has 15 amino acids. CDR3 protein: CASSQTGTGDSPLHF. The CDR3 DNA reads TGTGCCAGCTCCCAAACCGGGACTGGAGATTCACCCCTCCACTTT.

As concerns this clone: Compared with germline, one end of the junction differs, possibly owing to a read error. This chain's CDR3 is CSSSSLAGVGADTQYF. The CDR3 DNA reads as TGTTCCAGCAGCTCACTAGCGGGGGTTGGTGCAGATACGCAGTATTTT. V usage is TRBV7-9 and J usage is TRBJ2-3; TRBD2 agrees at 11 bases. The CDR3 covers 16 residues. The germline V gene has CDR1 SEHNR and CDR2 FQNEAQ (reference sequence).

Only one count was recorded for this clone. The V gene is TRBV6-5, the J gene TRBJ1-1; TRBD1 aligns across 10 bases. The trim removed 6 bases at V and 5 bases at J, leaving 3 bases unmatched. Germline assignment: CDR1 MNHEY and CDR2 SVGAGI. The CDR3 is 13 residues long. CDR3 bases: TGTGCCAGCAGCCTGGGACAGGGGACTGAAGCTTTCTTT. It yields the protein CASSLGQGTEAFF.

V is TRBV18 and J is TRBJ1-1; no reliable D call. This CDR3 comprises 14 residues. Trimming took 2 bases from V and 4 from J, leaving 11 bases between them. CDR1 and CDR2 from the germline V gene are KGHSH and LQKENI. In nucleotides, the CDR3 is TGTGCCAGCTCACCATACCAAAGCGGCACTGAAGCTTTCTTT. Translating it yields CASSPYQSGTEAFF. Drawing the rest from reference TRBV18 and TRBJ1-1, the complete variable domain is NAGVMQNPRHLVRRRGQEARLRCSPMKGHSHVYWYRQLPEEGLKFMVYLQKENIIDESGMPKERFSAEFPKEGPSILRIQQVVRGDSAAYFCASSPYQSGTEAFFGQGTRLTVV.

V and J are TRBV18 and TRBJ2-5; 13 nucleotides agree with TRBD2. The CDR3 consists of 16 residues. The V gene's germline CDR1 is KGHSH and CDR2 LQKENI. V dropped 3 bases and J dropped 4; count of bases not matched to a gene: 5. The CDR3 DNA sequence: TGTGCCAGCTCACCCGGACTAGCGGGGGCCCCAGAGACCCAGTACTTC. This gives the protein CASSPGLAGAPETQYF. The full variable domain, its missing parts supplied by reference TRBV18 and TRBJ2-5, is NAGVMQNPRHLVRRRGQEARLRCSPMKGHSHVYWYRQLPEEGLKFMVYLQKENIIDESGMPKERFSAEFPKEGPSILRIQQVVRGDSAAYFCASSPGLAGAPETQYFGPGTRLLVL.

This clone was found a few times. The rearrangement links TRBV5-8 to TRBJ1-4, with D perhaps TRBD1 (5 bases). CDR3 length: 12 amino acids. Germline values: CDR1 SGHTS, CDR2 YDEGEE. V dropped 3 bases and J dropped 8 bases, with 8 bases sitting between them. The CDR3: CASSWGVEKLFF. In DNA, the CDR3 is TGTGCCAGCAGCTGGGGGGTCGAAAAACTGTTTTTT.